This T cell receptor beta chain was captured in a study of blood T cell repertoires in COVID-19. Background on the study: Acute-phase and convalescent COVID-19 samples originated in the United States, Italy and Spain.

Authors' analysis steps: Estimates of nucleated cell counts were drawn from the amplification of reference gene primers. Repertoires were generated with immunoSEQ multiplex PCR, while TCRdb's copy carries only in-frame clones and drops some. Clonal size and the V and J genes are those of that table, whereas D and trimming came from the DNA. This table has 50,000 to 65,000 clones, just over 85% appearing once. Sequencing input: peripheral blood. The TCR sequence derives from a man aged 40-49 years with acute or convalescent COVID-19.

In DNA form, the CDR3 reads TGTGCCAGCAGCCTGGACCCTAGCGGGGCGACAGATACGCAGTATTTT. This gives the protein CASSLDPSGATDTQYF. The chain uses TRBV7-9 and TRBJ2-3; TRBD2 matches at 9 bases. CDR3 length: 16 residues. V was clipped by 5 bases and J by 3 bases; unmatched bases: 9. Germline assignment: CDR1 SEHNR and CDR2 FQNEAQ (reference sequence).